This T cell receptor (beta chain) was recovered during a study of glioma-infiltrating T cells after dendritic cell vaccination listed by TCRdb under 2016. A note on the overall study: The cohort included some 15 glioblastoma patients drawn from Phase I and II dendritic cell vaccination trials, of whom 9 were newly diagnosed and 6 had recurrent disease. Between the early 2000s and the early 2010s, patients were given autologous tumor lysate-pulsed dendritic cell vaccination. To make the vaccine, monocyte-derived dendritic cells were cultured for about seven days with IL-4 and GM-CSF and then pulsed overnight with autologous tumor lysate. Patients received three intradermal dendritic cell vaccine injections at biweekly intervals in the arm below the axilla. In glioblastoma patients vaccinated with dendritic cells, deep sequencing of TCR beta CDR3 regions served to measure tumor-infiltrating lymphocyte content and to compare repertoires between tumor and blood. TCR sequencing metrics, including TIL content and tumor-blood repertoire overlap, were correlated with survival after dendritic cell vaccination.

The immunoSEQ assay amplified TCRB CDR3 regions from roughly 2.1 micrograms of genomic DNA, or from all available DNA when less than that amount was available. For multiplex PCR, 60 forward primers for TCR V beta segments and 13 reverse primers for J beta segments were used. To estimate the number of reads per starting template, synthetic control templates were added to each sample at limiting dilution. Reads of 87 bp were generated by sequencing on the Illumina HiSeq System. Per the authors' processing: PCR and sequencing errors were removed by a nearest neighbor algorithm that merged closely related sequences. TCR overlap was defined as the percentage of unique tumor TCR beta sequences that were also present in the same patient's peripheral blood. TCRdb took this table from immuneACCESS and kept in-frame rearrangements with V and J called. Such tables lack part of the clones; where checked against another copy, unresolved V genes explain under half of the gap, and the rest is unexplained. D and trimming were read from the DNA, whereas the V and J calls and clone size are those reported in that table. This sample gives tens of thousands of clones in total; 85% of them show up just once. The top ten clones comprise over 6.5% of the sample.

With regard to this clone: Its antigen is unknown. One base away there is no much larger clone; base qualities are not given.

In light of the paper, this sample's time point label describes: after dendritic cell vaccination, including at tumor progression/relapse. To be selected, patients needed enough residual fresh-frozen tumor tissue and more than two years of available survival data. Molecular status otherwise varied across the glioblastoma patients, but none of them carried an isocitrate dehydrogenase mutation. PBMC were collected before vaccination, two weeks after the third vaccination, and at tumor progression when it occurred. The Qiagen DNeasy Blood extraction Kit was used for extraction of genomic DNA. Overall study outcomes, separate from this receptor: TCR clonality showed no direct relationship with survival, which suggests that a diverse polyclonal response may matter. The cohort was small and heterogeneous, few patients had complete blood and tumor sets, and even fewer had initial-recurrent tumor pairs. The TCR overlap response model with three groups was called speculative and said to need prospective validation. After dendritic cell vaccination, a higher estimated pretreatment TIL content predicted longer time to progression and overall survival.

This specimen consisted of blood, obtained after dendritic cell vaccination. The source is a human donor with glioblastoma.

Here the CDR3 is given as CATSREGTSGRYEQYF. The bases are TGTGCCACCAGCAGAGAAGGGACTAGCGGGAGGTACGAGCAGTACTTC. The chain is encoded by TRBV15 joined to TRBJ2-7; TRBD2 fits 15 bases in the junction. The CDR3 covers 16 residues, taking in both the cysteine and the phenylalanine. CDR3 DNA only is kept here, 48 bases in frame from base 1. Trimming takes 0 bases off V and 4 bases off J; junction bases not matched to a gene: 1. The germline V gene (reference sequence) gives CDR1 as LNHNV and CDR2 as YYDKDF.